These 25 T cell receptor beta chains share one sample of origin, sequenced in a study of PD-L1 blockade in urothelial cancer. TCRdb's copy holds only in-frame clones and misses some; the assay was immunoSEQ multiplex PCR. The data contain about 100,000 clones, approximately 90% of them singletons. The source material was PBMCs, sampled around atezolizumab (anti-PD-L1) treatment. The receptors stem from a woman of 80 years or more with urothelial cancer.

This chain connects TRBV5-1 to TRBJ2-5; 11 nucleotides line up with TRBD2. The germline V gene encodes CDR1 SGHRS and CDR2 YFSETQ. With 3 bases clipped from V and 2 bases from J, the junction kept 6 bases outside the gene matches. The CDR3 loop spans 16 amino acids. CDR3 nucleotide sequence: TGCGCCAGCAGCTCGATGCGGACTAGCGGGCAAGAGACCCAGTACTTC. Amino acids: CASSSMRTSGQETQYF. Full variable domain (outside the CDR3, taken from reference TRBV5-1 and TRBJ2-5): KAGVTQTPRYLIKTRGQQVTLSCSPISGHRSVSWYQQTPGQGLQFLFEYFSETQRNKGNFPGRFSGRQFSNSRSEMNVSTLELGDSALYLCASSSMRTSGQETQYFGPGTRLLVL.

This sequence joins TRBV20-1 and TRBJ2-1, with TRBD2 identical over 8 bases. This CDR3 region has 11 residues. Germline V CDR1 and CDR2: DFQATT, SNEGSKA (reference sequence). The V and J ends lost 5 bases and 13 bases, in that order; junction bases with no gene match: 7. The CDR3 DNA reads as TGCAGTGCTTGGGGCGGGGGGAGACAGTTCTTC. It encodes CSAWGGGRQFF.

The gene calls are TRBV19 and TRBJ2-7; D is unclear. Trimming cost V 6 bases and J 0 bases, with 15 bases left between them. The CDR3 length is 15 residues. The germline CDR1 and CDR2 sequences are LNHDA and SQIVND (reference sequence). The CDR3 sequence: CASSTPRKNSYEQYF. In DNA, the CDR3 is TGTGCCAGTAGCACGCCTAGGAAAAACTCCTACGAGCAGTACTTC.

The chain is built from TRBV5-1 and TRBJ2-6; D gene uncertain. CDR1 SGHRS and CDR2 YFSETQ come from the germline V gene. Deletions cut 0 bases from V and 4 bases from J, with 5 bases between. The CDR3 length is 14 residues. DNA of the CDR3: TGCGCCAGCAGCTTGGTGGCCGGGGCCAACGTCCTGACTTTC. Translated, it gives CASSLVAGANVLTF. Variable domain in full (rest from reference TRBV5-1 and TRBJ2-6): KAGVTQTPRYLIKTRGQQVTLSCSPISGHRSVSWYQQTPGQGLQFLFEYFSETQRNKGNFPGRFSGRQFSNSRSEMNVSTLELGDSALYLCASSLVAGANVLTFGAGSRLTVL.

V usage is TRBV6-6 and J usage is TRBJ2-7; D not resolved. The germline V and J ends were trimmed by 8 bases and 2 bases, with 7 bases remaining between them. Per germline, CDR1 MNHNY and CDR2 SVGAGI (reference sequence). The CDR3 is 11 residues long. CDR3 sequence: CASSSAYEQYF. The CDR3 DNA is TGTGCCAGCTCGAGCGCCTACGAGCAGTACTTC.

The rearrangement links TRBV5-1 to TRBJ2-7, with TRBD2 matching 8 bases. Per germline, CDR1 SGHRS and CDR2 YFSETQ. This CDR3 has 14 amino acids. V lost 0 bases, J lost 6 bases, and 5 bases stayed unmatched. CDR3 residues: CASSLDLAGLEQYF. Written as DNA, the CDR3 is TGCGCCAGCAGCTTGGATCTAGCGGGTCTCGAGCAGTACTTC.

The chain recombines TRBV4-2 with TRBJ1-2, with D possibly matching TRBD1 (6 bases). This CDR3 region has 13 residues. The V gene lost 1 base and the J gene lost 8 bases, with 11 bases spanning the gap. CDR1 is LGHNA, CDR2 YNFKEQ, per germline. The CDR3 is CASSQATGKGYTF. CDR3 DNA: TGTGCCAGCAGCCAAGCCACAGGGAAGGGCTACACCTTC.

The J gene is TRBJ1-2, the V gene TRBV7-2; D is unclear. The length of the CDR3 is 14 residues. The germline V and J ends were trimmed by 2 bases and 4 bases, with 11 bases remaining between them. The germline CDR1 and CDR2 sequences are SGHTA and FQGNSA. DNA of the CDR3: TGTGCCAGCAGCTTACAGGCAGCCTCCTATGGCTACACCTTC. The encoded protein is CASSLQAASYGYTF.

This clone was recorded only once. The chain has TRBV5-1 and TRBJ1-1, with D tentatively TRBD1 (5 bases). The ends were cut back, 0 bases at V and 0 bases at J, with 9 bases in the middle. Per the germline V gene, CDR1 is SGHRS and CDR2 is YFSETQ. The CDR3 is made up of 15 amino acids. CDR3: CASSLGTGLNTEAFF. In nucleotides, the CDR3 is TGCGCCAGCAGCTTGGGCACAGGTCTGAACACTGAAGCTTTCTTT.

V is TRBV28 and J is TRBJ1-2; 10 bases are a match to TRBD1. Germline V gives CDR1 MDHEN, CDR2 SYDVKM. Trimming at V came to 6 bases and at J to 7 bases, leaving 8 bases not matched to a gene. There are 14 residues in the CDR3. CDR3 protein: CASSLDRGLVGYTF. The CDR3 nucleotides are TGTGCCAGCAGCCTTGACAGGGGGCTCGTTGGCTACACCTTC.

The CDR3, as DNA: TGTGCCAGCAGTTACTCGGGACAGGGAGTCTATGGCTACACCTTC. Its translation: CASSYSGQGVYGYTF. The chain carries TRBV6-5 and TRBJ1-2, with TRBD1 matching over 9 bases. From germline, CDR1 is MNHEY and CDR2 SVGAGI. The V and J ends lost 0 bases and 4 bases, in that order; junction bases with no gene match: 3. The CDR3 spans 15 residues.

The rearrangement links TRBV28 to TRBJ2-1, with D possibly matching TRBD1 (6 bases). The V gene's germline CDR1 is MDHEN and CDR2 SYDVKM. This CDR3 is 13 amino acids long. Trimming left V 8 bases short and J 4 bases short, with 12 bases between. The CDR3 DNA reads TGTGCCAGCGAGGGGGTAAGATACAATGAGCAGTTCTTC. This gives the protein CASEGVRYNEQFF.

The V gene is TRBV7-6, the J gene TRBJ2-1; 11 positions agree with TRBD2. Trimming removed 0 bases from V and 0 bases from J; junction bases left unmatched: 1. The CDR3 sequence is 17 residues long. Germline CDR1 is SGHVS and CDR2 is FNYEAQ. The CDR3: CASSLATSGSSYNEQFF. The CDR3 region has the DNA TGTGCCAGCAGCTTAGCAACTAGCGGGAGCTCCTACAATGAGCAGTTCTTC.

The rearrangement uses TRBV6-6 and TRBJ2-2; 11 bases match TRBD1. Per germline, CDR1 MNHNY and CDR2 SVGAGI (reference sequence). The CDR3 extends over 15 amino acids. Trimming at V came to 5 bases and at J to 7 bases, leaving 6 bases not matched to a gene. The DNA of the CDR3 is TGTGCCAGCAGTCGGACAGGGGGCAGTGGCGGGGAGCTGTTTTTT. This gives the protein CASSRTGGSGGELFF.

The CDR3 protein is CASSQDRGVRAFF. As DNA, the CDR3 is TGTGCCAGCAGCCAGGACAGGGGAGTGCGAGCTTTCTTT. The chain is built from TRBV11-2 and TRBJ1-1; TRBD1 agrees at 9 bases. V trimming: 5 bases; J trimming: 10 bases; junction bases outside the gene matches: 8. The CDR3 spans 13 residues. Germline V lookup: CDR1 SGHAT, CDR2 FQNNGV.

V gene TRBV6-5 combines with J gene TRBJ2-7, with TRBD1 identical over 9 bases. V shed 6 bases, J shed 4 bases, and the junction held 7 bases outside the gene matches. The CDR3 extends over 14 amino acids. Germline V gene lookup returns CDR1 MNHEY and CDR2 SVGAGI. The CDR3 is CASRVTGGDYEQYF. CDR3 DNA: TGTGCCAGCAGGGTAACAGGGGGCGATTACGAGCAGTACTTC.

This chain connects TRBV7-3 to TRBJ1-1; TRBD1 matches at 12 bases. J was trimmed by 4 bases and V by 5 bases; bases with no gene match: 14. This CDR3 has 18 residues. Germline V gene data show CDR1 as SGHTA and CDR2 as FQGTGA. CDR3 DNA: TGTGCCAGCAGCCGCGCGGGGCTGGGACAGGGGGCTGGCACTGAAGCTTTCTTT. This translates into CASSRAGLGQGAGTEAFF.

This clone was seen a single time. This chain joins TRBV28 and TRBJ1-2, with 9 bases that match TRBD1. The V segment lost 7 bases and the J segment 2 bases; nucleotides outside the gene matches: 14. This CDR3 is 17 amino acids long. CDR1 is MDHEN and CDR2 is SYDVKM in the germline V gene. CDR3 loop: CASIARDRVFGNYGYTF. The DNA for the CDR3 is TGTGCCAGCATTGCCCGGGACAGGGTTTTTGGAAACTATGGCTACACCTTC.

The rearrangement uses TRBV28 and TRBJ2-7, with TRBD1 as a possible D gene (7 bases). The CDR3 is made up of 14 amino acids. Germline loops: CDR1 MDHEN, CDR2 SYDVKM. With 4 bases removed from V and 5 bases from J, the gap between germline ends came to 15 bases. The DNA for the CDR3 is TGTGCCAGCAGTTACACCGACAGGGAGGACGAGCAGTACTTC. Protein sequence: CASSYTDREDEQYF.

This chain connects TRBV30 to TRBJ2-6; TRBD2 is a possible D gene (5 bases). Per germline, CDR1 GTSNPN and CDR2 SVGIG (reference sequence). With 2 bases removed from V and 0 bases from J, the gap between germline ends came to 8 bases. This CDR3 is 15 amino acids long. CDR3 sequence: CAWSIGSSGANVLTF. The CDR3 DNA sequence: TGTGCCTGGAGTATTGGGAGCTCTGGGGCCAACGTCCTGACTTTC.

V gene TRBV5-1 combines with J gene TRBJ2-7, with 13 bases lining up with TRBD2. The ends lost 3 bases at V and 3 bases at J; junction bases unmatched: 3. This CDR3 contains 15 residues. Germline V gives CDR1 SGHRS, CDR2 YFSETQ. CDR3 nucleotide sequence: TGCGCCAGCAGCTCCGGGACTAGCGGGATCTACGAGCAGTACTTC. It translates to CASSSGTSGIYEQYF.

This chain connects TRBV27 to TRBJ1-1; 7 nucleotides align to TRBD1. From germline, CDR1 is MNHEY and CDR2 SMNVEV (reference sequence). V gave up 6 bases and J gave up 1 base; unmatched junction bases: 2. The CDR3 runs 13 residues. The CDR3 DNA is TGTGCCAGCAGCACAGGGGCGAACACTGAAGCTTTCTTT. Protein product: CASSTGANTEAFF.

This chain joins TRBV5-6 and TRBJ1-1, with D perhaps TRBD1 (6 bases). The germline V gene has CDR1 SGHDT and CDR2 YYEEEE. The CDR3 spans 17 residues. V was cut by 2 bases and J by 7 bases, with 24 bases left in between. The CDR3 sequence is CASSFGGRNRVIGEAFF. The CDR3 coding sequence is TGTGCCAGCAGCTTTGGTGGCAGGAACAGGGTGATCGGTGAAGCTTTCTTT.

The chain couples TRBV5-1 to TRBJ2-1; 8 bases fit TRBD2. V was pared by 3 bases and J by 9 bases, with 17 bases of the junction left unmatched. Germline V gives CDR1 SGHRS, CDR2 YFSETQ. This CDR3 is built from 17 residues. CDR3: CASSSGHGLADLTEQFF. The CDR3 bases are TGCGCCAGCAGCTCGGGCCACGGACTAGCCGACTTGACTGAGCAGTTCTTC.

This sequence joins TRBV5-1 and TRBJ2-2, with D possibly TRBD1 on 5 matching bases. The CDR3 is made up of 15 amino acids. Germline lookup yields CDR1 SGHRS and CDR2 YFSETQ. Trimming removed 3 bases from V and 3 bases from J, with 12 bases in between. The CDR3 DNA is TGCGCCAGCAGCTCCGTTCCAGGGTACACCGGGGAGCTGTTTTTT. Translation: CASSSVPGYTGELFF.